This TCR beta chain was sequenced for a study of PD-1 blockade in classical Hodgkin lymphoma. Study at large: Nivolumab dosed at 3 mg/kg went to patients intravenously every 2 weeks.

Whole-study findings and limits: Whoever responded completely had baseline diversity much like that seen in newly diagnosed patients. A significant rise in TCR diversity by C4D1 was seen for CD4+ but not CD8+ cells. Individuals who commenced nivolumab within less than 1 year of ASCT were excluded.

This clone has a single count. Its antigen is not known. Brentuximab vedotin exposure varied, and every patient relapsed after autologous stem cell transplantation. Data came from immunoSEQ multiplex PCR; TCRdb stores just in-frame clones and leaves some out. The sample lists some 41,000 clones, about three quarters occurring once. This CDR3 has 16 residues. Trimming at V came to 0 bases and at J to 1 base, leaving 3 bases not matched to a gene. Germline V gene data show CDR1 as MNHEY and CDR2 as SMNVEV (reference sequence). The source material was peripheral blood mononuclear cells (PBMCs), sampled at baseline. This sequence joins TRBV27 and TRBJ2-3; 8 positions match TRBD1. This TCR was recovered from a human donor with classical Hodgkin lymphoma. The DNA of the CDR3 is TGTGCCAGCAGTTTATCGGTCAGGGGGCGCACAGATACGCAGTATTTT. Amino acid sequence: CASSLSVRGRTDTQYF.